This entry lists 29 T cell receptor beta chains sequenced from one sample in a study of T cell repertoires in cytomegalovirus infection. Antigen specificity for these receptors is unknown. TCRdb fed the reads into MiXCR, producing one record per CDR3 protein. Here the sample spans about 63,000 distinct CDR3 sequences, just over 20% being singletons. The sequenced sample was CD8+ T cells from cultured PBMCs, obtained from culture after CMV antigen stimulation. All receptors come from a human donor in good health (CMV status not recorded). Some clones in this sample may be carry-over from other donors' samples.

V is TRBV7-8 and J is TRBJ2-1; 12 bases map to TRBD2. CDR3 length equals 15 residues. With V trimmed by 6 bases and J by 8 bases, 8 bases remained unmatched. CDR1 is SGHVS, CDR2 FQNEAQ, per germline. CDR3 sequence (DNA): TGTGCCAGCAGAATAGGGCTAGCGGGGGGGGATGAGCAGTTCTTC. The encoded protein is CASRIGLAGGDEQFF. Full variable domain (missing parts from reference TRBV7-8 and TRBJ2-1): GAGVSQSPRYKVAKRGQDVALRCDPISGHVSLFWYQQALGQGPEFLTYFQNEAQLDKSGLPSDRFFAERPEGSVSTLKIQRTQQEDSAVYLCASRIGLAGGDEQFFGPGTRLTVL.

This clonotype was seen many times. The chain is built from TRBV7-6 and TRBJ2-5; perhaps D is TRBD1 or TRBD2 (5 bases each). Trimming removed 1 base at V and 5 bases at J, with 14 bases between. Germline V gene lookup returns CDR1 SGHVS and CDR2 FNYEAQ. The CDR3 runs to 15 residues. The CDR3 DNA sequence: TGTGCCAGCAGCTTAGATGGGGCTAGCTGGGAGACCCAGTACTTC. Its protein is CASSLDGASWETQYF.

This clonotype came up many times. This sequence joins TRBV27 and TRBJ2-1; 16 bases match TRBD2. V was pared by 1 base and J by 2 bases, with 8 bases of the junction left unmatched. The CDR3 covers 20 residues. Germline loops: CDR1 MNHEY, CDR2 SMNVEV (reference sequence). This chain's CDR3 is CASSLFRGLAGGSPYNEQFF. DNA of the CDR3: TGTGCCAGCAGTTTATTTAGGGGACTAGCGGGGGGGAGTCCCTACAATGAGCAGTTCTTC.

This CDR3 reads CASSLGQPSSYNEQFF. CDR3 nucleotides: TGTGCCAGCAGTTTGGGACAGCCGAGCTCCTACAATGAGCAGTTCTTC. The chain has TRBV6-5 and TRBJ2-1; 7 bases align to TRBD1. Germline V gene sequence: CDR1 MNHEY, CDR2 SVGAGI. The CDR3 has 16 amino acids. Trimming cost V 4 bases and J 0 bases; bases outside gene matches: 6.

The sample holds a few counts of this clonotype. The CDR3 coding sequence is TGTGCCAGCAGCTTCCTGGTTGGGCGGAGCACAGATACGCAGTATTTT. As protein: CASSFLVGRSTDTQYF. This chain links TRBV12-3 or TRBV12-4 with TRBJ2-3; no firm D call. V shed 6 bases and J shed 0 bases, with 16 bases lying between them. This CDR3 is 16 amino acids long.

The V and J genes are TRBV7-2 and TRBJ2-7; no clear D gene. Trimming shortened V by 5 bases and J by 4 bases, and 12 bases separated the two germline ends. This CDR3 has 13 amino acids. Germline CDR1 reads SGHTA; CDR2 reads FQGNSA. CDR3 DNA: TGTGCCAGCAGCGGCCGGAGAGATTACGAGCAGTACTTC. This sequence encodes CASSGRRDYEQYF.

This clonotype was counted once. This chain connects TRBV6-1 to TRBJ1-5, with TRBD1 matching over 8 bases. The CDR3 runs to 16 residues. In germline, CDR1 is MNHNS, CDR2 SASEGT. V was pared by 5 bases and J by 4 bases, with 10 bases of the junction left unmatched. CDR3 residues: CASSPFSGGGNQPQHF. The CDR3 bases are TGTGCCAGCAGTCCTTTCTCAGGGGGCGGGAATCAGCCCCAGCATTTT.

This clonotype was seen only a few times. This sequence joins TRBV7-2 and TRBJ1-2; 7 nucleotides agree with TRBD1. V lost 3 bases to trimming and J lost 8 bases; unmatched junction nucleotides: 3. The CDR3 loop spans 12 amino acids. Germline values: CDR1 SGHTA, CDR2 FQGNSA. The CDR3 coding sequence is TGTGCCAGCAGCTTGGGACAGTGGGGCTACACCTTC. Translating gives CASSLGQWGYTF.

This clonotype was seen only once. The rearrangement links TRBV7-2 to TRBJ1-5; D is possibly TRBD1 (6 bases). The CDR3 contains 18 residues. Trimming stripped 0 bases from V and 0 bases from J, with 15 bases between. Per the germline V gene, CDR1 is SGHTA and CDR2 is FQGNSA. Here the CDR3 reads CASSLAPTGSLSNQPQHF. In nucleotides, the CDR3 is TGTGCCAGCAGCTTAGCCCCGACAGGCTCCCTTAGCAATCAGCCCCAGCATTTT.

This clonotype has at least ten counts. V and J are TRBV7-2 and TRBJ2-7; TRBD2 agrees at 9 bases. The junction had 5 bases not matched to a gene; V was cut back by 0 bases and J by 5 bases. The CDR3 consists of 15 residues. Germline V CDR1 and CDR2: SGHTA, FQGNSA. Here the CDR3 reads CASSLAGGGAHEQYF. The CDR3, as DNA: TGTGCCAGCAGCTTAGCTGGCGGGGGGGCCCACGAGCAGTACTTC. The full variable domain, completed using reference TRBV7-2 and TRBJ2-7, is GAGVSQSPSNKVTEKGKDVELRCDPISGHTALYWYRQSLGQGLEFLIYFQGNSAPDKSGLPSDRFSAERTGGSVSTLTIQRTQQEDSAVYLCASSLAGGGAHEQYFGPGTRLTVT.

The chain employs TRBV13 and TRBJ2-4; D might be TRBD1 (5 bases). This CDR3 region has 16 residues. CDR1 and CDR2 from the germline V gene are PRHDT and FYEKMQ (reference sequence). The V end was cut by 3 bases, the J end by 0 bases, with 12 bases between. As DNA, the CDR3 is TGTGCCAGCAGCTTCGGAGTGGGGCTAGCCAAAAACATTCAGTACTTC. Its translation: CASSFGVGLAKNIQYF.

This clonotype was detected only a few times. The rearrangement links TRBV7-9 to TRBJ2-1; TRBD2 aligns across 11 bases. Germline assignment: CDR1 SEHNR and CDR2 FQNEAQ (reference sequence). V trimming: 4 bases; J trimming: 0 bases; junction bases outside the gene matches: 14. The CDR3 totals 20 residues. The CDR3 here is CASSSALGSGRASSYNEQFF. CDR3 nucleotide sequence: TGTGCCAGCAGCTCCGCTCTTGGTAGCGGGAGGGCTAGCTCCTACAATGAGCAGTTCTTC.

This chain uses TRBV29-1 with TRBJ1-5; 10 bases agree with TRBD1. This CDR3 has 16 residues. Trimming took 6 bases from V and 4 from J; bases not matched to a gene: 12. Germline CDR1 is SQVTM and CDR2 is ANQGSEA. The CDR3 DNA is TGCAGCGTAGCTACCGGGACAGGGGACCCGAATCAGCCCCAGCATTTT. Its translation is CSVATGTGDPNQPQHF.

The table lists this clonotype with many counts. The chain uses TRBV10-3 and TRBJ1-2; no clear D gene. Germline assignment: CDR1 ENHRY and CDR2 SYGVKD. Trimming took off 4 bases at V and 0 bases at J, with 12 bases between the two ends. The CDR3 runs 15 residues. CDR3 region: CAISVFDGTNYGYTF. The CDR3 DNA reads as TGTGCCATCAGTGTTTTCGACGGAACTAACTATGGCTACACCTTC.

This clonotype was seen more than once but under ten times. The CDR3 reads CASSSSPGQQNQPQHF. For the CDR3, the DNA is TGTGCCAGCAGCTCATCCCCAGGGCAGCAAAATCAGCCCCAGCATTTT. This chain joins TRBV7-9 and TRBJ1-5; weak D call: TRBD1 (5 bases). The CDR3 runs 16 residues. V lost 4 bases and J 4 bases, leaving 17 bases between the germline ends. Germline V gives CDR1 SEHNR, CDR2 FQNEAQ (reference sequence).

J is TRBJ2-5 and V is TRBV7-2; TRBD1 matches 7 bases. CDR3 length: 15 residues. Germline V lookup: CDR1 SGHTA, CDR2 FQGNSA. Losses at the gene ends were 5 bases for V and 2 bases for J; bases not matched to a gene: 8. CDR3 coding DNA: TGTGCCAGCAGCGCCAGGGACAGAAGACAAGAGACCCAGTACTTC. The encoded protein is CASSARDRRQETQYF. Variable domain in full (rest from reference TRBV7-2 and TRBJ2-5): GAGVSQSPSNKVTEKGKDVELRCDPISGHTALYWYRQSLGQGLEFLIYFQGNSAPDKSGLPSDRFSAERTGGSVSTLTIQRTQQEDSAVYLCASSARDRRQETQYFGPGTRLLVL.

In this sample, this clonotype turned up many times. The chain links TRBV7-9 to TRBJ1-1, with 7 bases fitting TRBD1. The V gene end was trimmed by 4 bases and the J gene end by 10 bases; junction bases not matched to a gene: 12. CDR3 length equals 14 residues. Germline V gene lookup returns CDR1 SEHNR and CDR2 FQNEAQ (reference sequence). This chain's CDR3 is CASSSGTVAQGAFF. The CDR3 bases are TGTGCCAGCAGCTCGGGGACAGTCGCTCAGGGAGCTTTCTTT.

This clonotype was seen more than once but under ten times. The V gene is TRBV7-9, the J gene TRBJ2-3; a possible D gene is TRBD2 (7 bases). From germline, CDR1 is SEHNR and CDR2 FQNEAQ (reference sequence). Deletions cut 3 bases from V and 1 base from J, with 11 bases between. The CDR3 covers 15 residues. The CDR3: CASSLRGRGTDTQYF. Written as DNA, the CDR3 is TGTGCCAGCAGCTTGCGGGGGCGCGGCACAGATACGCAGTATTTT.

This clonotype was counted between two and nine times. The V gene is TRBV6-4, the J gene TRBJ2-1; 7 positions match TRBD2. In germline, CDR1 is MRHNA, CDR2 SNTAGT. This CDR3 region has 15 residues. J lost 5 bases, V lost 4 bases, and 8 bases had no gene match. The chain's CDR3 is CASSVEAGSHNEQFF. CDR3 nucleotide sequence: TGTGCCAGCAGTGTAGAAGCGGGGTCTCACAATGAGCAGTTCTTC.

As DNA, the CDR3 is TGTGCCAGCAGTTCCAGGGGTCACGGGGTTACTAATGAAAAACTGTTTTTT. As protein: CASSSRGHGVTNEKLFF. V usage is TRBV12-3 or TRBV12-4 and J usage is TRBJ1-4, with D possibly TRBD1 on 6 matching bases. V was trimmed by 4 bases and J by 2 bases, leaving 17 bases between them. The CDR3 runs 17 residues.

CDR3 sequence (DNA): TGTGCCAGCAGCTTACTTTCTGGTGCGGTGTCGCAGTATTTT. This encodes CASSLLSGAVSQYF. The chain carries TRBV11-2 and TRBJ2-3; D remains unclear. The CDR3 consists of 14 residues. The V gene lost 2 bases and the J gene lost 10 bases, with 16 bases spanning the gap. Germline V gives CDR1 SGHAT, CDR2 FQNNGV.

There are a few counts of this clonotype. The V gene is TRBV7-2, the J gene TRBJ2-1; no firm D call. The CDR3 loop spans 14 amino acids. The germline V gene has CDR1 SGHTA and CDR2 FQGNSA. Deletions cut 1 base from V and 10 bases from J, with 14 bases between. This CDR3 reads CASSLVDVGSEQFF. In DNA, the CDR3 is TGTGCCAGCAGCTTAGTAGACGTGGGCAGCGAGCAGTTCTTC.

This clonotype was seen more than once but under ten times. V gene TRBV7-2 combines with J gene TRBJ1-1; D unclear. Trimming removed 2 bases from V and 0 bases from J, with 4 bases in between. Looked up from germline, CDR1 is SGHTA and CDR2 is FQGNSA. CDR3 length: 13 residues. CDR3 protein: CASSLTLNTEAFF. CDR3 nucleotide sequence: TGTGCCAGCAGCTTAACACTGAACACTGAAGCTTTCTTT.

The rearrangement joins TRBV12-3 or TRBV12-4 to TRBJ2-3; D is perhaps TRBD1 or TRBD2 (5 bases each). The V end was cut by 1 base, the J end by 0 bases, with 5 bases between. The CDR3 is 14 residues long. The CDR3 is CASSLGGSTDTQYF. In nucleotides, the CDR3 is TGTGCCAGCAGTTTAGGGGGGAGCACAGATACGCAGTATTTT.

The chain carries TRBV7-9 and TRBJ1-3; D is undetermined. The germline gives CDR1 SEHNR, CDR2 FQNEAQ (reference sequence). CDR3 length: 16 amino acids. Trimming cost V 0 bases and J 0 bases, with 9 bases left between them. CDR3: CASSLARGYSGNTIYF. The DNA for the CDR3 is TGTGCCAGCAGCTTAGCCCGAGGTTACTCTGGAAACACCATATATTTT.

This sequence joins TRBV7-2 and TRBJ2-7; D gene ambiguous. Trimming removed 0 bases at V and 3 bases at J, with 6 bases between. The CDR3 runs to 13 residues. CDR1 is SGHTA, CDR2 FQGNSA, per germline. The CDR3 is CASSLALHYEQYF. The DNA for the CDR3 is TGTGCCAGCAGCTTAGCGCTGCACTACGAGCAGTACTTC.

The chain couples TRBV20-1 to TRBJ2-1; no reliable D call. Trimming took 2 bases from V and 6 from J, leaving 5 bases between them. From germline, CDR1 is DFQATT and CDR2 SNEGSKA (reference sequence). CDR3 length: 11 amino acids. For the CDR3, the DNA is TGCAGTGCTAGACTAGTCAATGAGCAGTTCTTC. It is translated as CSARLVNEQFF.

The rearrangement uses TRBV7-6 and TRBJ2-7; 7 bases are a match to TRBD1. The CDR3 is made up of 18 amino acids. With V trimmed by 5 bases and J by 3 bases, 19 bases remained unmatched. Looked up from germline, CDR1 is SGHVS and CDR2 is FNYEAQ. CDR3 in amino acids: CASSRRFGTEDLFYEQYF. CDR3 nucleotide sequence: TGTGCCAGCAGCCGCAGGTTCGGGACAGAGGATTTGTTCTACGAGCAGTACTTC.

This clonotype was found a few times. V gene TRBV4-1 combines with J gene TRBJ2-7; perhaps TRBD1 as D (6 bases). Trimming took off 4 bases at V and 0 bases at J, with 10 bases between the two ends. CDR1 is MGHRA, CDR2 YSYEKL, per germline. The CDR3 totals 14 residues. CDR3 sequence: CASSPRQDSYEQYF. DNA for the CDR3: TGCGCCAGCAGCCCCAGACAGGACTCCTACGAGCAGTACTTC.